This TCR beta chain originates from a study of CD8 T cells in ankylosing spondylitis. Whole-study findings and limits: In ankylosing spondylitis patients, matched synovial fluid reportedly showed significant enrichment of disease-linked clones.

This CDR3 is 16 amino acids long. V lost 6 bases and J lost 4; bases outside the gene matches: 15. Germline V gene sequence: CDR1 DFQATT, CDR2 SNEGSKA (reference sequence). The table lists this clonotype with many counts. Its specificity is unknown. Using quantitative 5'-RACE with molecular barcodes, the authors made TCR beta libraries. TCRdb re-called the 5' RACE reads with MiXCR, one entry per CDR3 protein. The data contain over 30,000 distinct CDR3 sequences, 9.5% to 11% of them singletons. Sequenced material: synovial fluid, either unsorted or a sorted T cell fraction (not recorded which). The chain recombines TRBV20-1 with TRBJ2-3, with 8 bases matching TRBD1. The TCR originated in a male donor with ankylosing spondylitis. The CDR3 DNA is TGCAGTGCCCCGGACAGGGCGGTTCTTAGCGCAGATACGCAGTATTTT. Its translation is CSAPDRAVLSADTQYF.